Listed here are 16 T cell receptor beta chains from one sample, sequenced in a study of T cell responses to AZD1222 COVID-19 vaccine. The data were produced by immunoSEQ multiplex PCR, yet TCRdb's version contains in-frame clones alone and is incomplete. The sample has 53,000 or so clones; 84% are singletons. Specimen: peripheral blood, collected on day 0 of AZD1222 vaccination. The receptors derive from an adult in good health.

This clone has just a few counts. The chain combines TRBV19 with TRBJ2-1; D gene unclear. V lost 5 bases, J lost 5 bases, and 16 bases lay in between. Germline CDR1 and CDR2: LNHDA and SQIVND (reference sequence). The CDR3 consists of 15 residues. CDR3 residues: CASSSPKGRNNEQFF. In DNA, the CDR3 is TGTGCCAGTAGTTCCCCGAAGGGCCGAAACAATGAGCAGTTCTTC.

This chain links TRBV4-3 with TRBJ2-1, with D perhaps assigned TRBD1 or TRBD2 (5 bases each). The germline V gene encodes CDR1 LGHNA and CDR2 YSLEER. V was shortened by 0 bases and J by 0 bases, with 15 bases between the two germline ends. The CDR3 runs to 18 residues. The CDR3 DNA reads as TGCGCCAGCAGCCAAGATCGCCTCGGGGCAAGCTCCTACAATGAGCAGTTCTTC. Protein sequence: CASSQDRLGASSYNEQFF.

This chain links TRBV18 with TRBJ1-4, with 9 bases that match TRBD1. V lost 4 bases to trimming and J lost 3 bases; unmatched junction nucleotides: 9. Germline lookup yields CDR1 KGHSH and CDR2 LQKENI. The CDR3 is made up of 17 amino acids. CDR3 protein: CASSQDRGYGANEKLFF. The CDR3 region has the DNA TGTGCCAGCTCACAAGACAGGGGGTATGGAGCTAATGAAAAACTGTTTTTT.

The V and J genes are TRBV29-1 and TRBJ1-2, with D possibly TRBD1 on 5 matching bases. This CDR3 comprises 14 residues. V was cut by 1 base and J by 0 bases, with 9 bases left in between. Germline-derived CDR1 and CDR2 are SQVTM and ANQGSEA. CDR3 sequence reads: CSVEGQGANYGYTF. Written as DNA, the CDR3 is TGCAGCGTTGAAGGGCAGGGAGCTAACTATGGCTACACCTTC.

CDR3 protein: CASSLSSGGAKNEAFF. CDR3 coding DNA: TGTGCCAGCAGCTTATCCTCAGGGGGCGCAAAGAATGAAGCTTTCTTT. This chain uses TRBV7-3 with TRBJ1-1; 8 nucleotides agree with TRBD1. CDR1 SGHTA and CDR2 FQGTGA come from the germline V gene. Losses at the gene ends were 2 bases for V and 7 bases for J; bases not matched to a gene: 12. The CDR3 sequence is 16 residues long.

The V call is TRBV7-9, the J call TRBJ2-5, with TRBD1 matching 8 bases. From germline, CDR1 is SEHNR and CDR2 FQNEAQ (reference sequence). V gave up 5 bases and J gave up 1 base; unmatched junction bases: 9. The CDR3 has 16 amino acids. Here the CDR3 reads CASSDGSTGGQETQYF. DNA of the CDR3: TGTGCCAGCAGCGACGGGAGTACAGGGGGCCAAGAGACCCAGTACTTC.

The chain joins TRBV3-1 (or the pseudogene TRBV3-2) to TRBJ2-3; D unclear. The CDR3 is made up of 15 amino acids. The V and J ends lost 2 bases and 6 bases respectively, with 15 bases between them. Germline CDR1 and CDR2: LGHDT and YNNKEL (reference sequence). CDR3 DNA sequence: TGTGCCAGCAGCCAAATACGCCTCAAGGAGGATACGCAGTATTTT. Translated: CASSQIRLKEDTQYF.

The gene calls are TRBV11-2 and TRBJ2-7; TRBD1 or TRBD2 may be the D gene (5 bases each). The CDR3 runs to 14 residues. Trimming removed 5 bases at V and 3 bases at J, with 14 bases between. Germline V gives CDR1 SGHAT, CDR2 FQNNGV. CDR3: CASSLGLGDYEQYF. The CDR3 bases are TGTGCCAGCAGCCTGGGTTTGGGGGACTACGAGCAGTACTTC.

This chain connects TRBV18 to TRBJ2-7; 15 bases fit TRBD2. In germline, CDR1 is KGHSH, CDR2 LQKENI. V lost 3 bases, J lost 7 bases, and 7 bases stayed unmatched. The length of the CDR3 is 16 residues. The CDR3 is CASSPIGLAGGREQYF. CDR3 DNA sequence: TGTGCCAGCTCACCTATTGGACTAGCGGGAGGGAGGGAGCAGTACTTC.

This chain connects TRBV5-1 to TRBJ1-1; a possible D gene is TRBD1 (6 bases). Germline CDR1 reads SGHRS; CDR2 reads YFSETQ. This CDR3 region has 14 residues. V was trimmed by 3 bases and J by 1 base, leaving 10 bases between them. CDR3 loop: CASSSLQGNTEAFF. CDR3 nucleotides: TGCGCCAGCAGCTCTTTACAGGGGAACACTGAAGCTTTCTTT. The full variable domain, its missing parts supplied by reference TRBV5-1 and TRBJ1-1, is KAGVTQTPRYLIKTRGQQVTLSCSPISGHRSVSWYQQTPGQGLQFLFEYFSETQRNKGNFPGRFSGRQFSNSRSEMNVSTLELGDSALYLCASSSLQGNTEAFFGQGTRLTVV.

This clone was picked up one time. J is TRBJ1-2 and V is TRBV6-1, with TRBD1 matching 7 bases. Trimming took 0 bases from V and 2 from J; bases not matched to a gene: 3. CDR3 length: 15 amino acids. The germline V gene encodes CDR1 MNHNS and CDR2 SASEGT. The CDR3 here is CASSEATGTNYGYTF. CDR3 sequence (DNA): TGTGCCAGCAGTGAAGCGACAGGGACCAACTATGGCTACACCTTC.

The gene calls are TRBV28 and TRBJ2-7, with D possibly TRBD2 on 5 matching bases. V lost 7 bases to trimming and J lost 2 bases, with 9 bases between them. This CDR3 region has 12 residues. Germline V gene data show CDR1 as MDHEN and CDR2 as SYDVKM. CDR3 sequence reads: CASTSGTYEQYF. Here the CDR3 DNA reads TGTGCCAGCACCTCGGGAACCTACGAGCAGTACTTC.

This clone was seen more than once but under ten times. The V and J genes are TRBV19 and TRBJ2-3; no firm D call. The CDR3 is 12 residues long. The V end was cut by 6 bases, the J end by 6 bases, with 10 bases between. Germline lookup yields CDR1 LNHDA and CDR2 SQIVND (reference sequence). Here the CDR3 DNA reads TGTGCCAGTAGGCTGAGTGGGGATACGCAGTATTTT. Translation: CASRLSGDTQYF.

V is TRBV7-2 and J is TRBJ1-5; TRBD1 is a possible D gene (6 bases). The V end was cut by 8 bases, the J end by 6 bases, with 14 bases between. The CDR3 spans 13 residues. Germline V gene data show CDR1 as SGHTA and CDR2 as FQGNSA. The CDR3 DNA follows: TGTGCCAGCGGAGGGGGACGGGGTCAGCCCCAGCATTTT. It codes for CASGGGRGQPQHF. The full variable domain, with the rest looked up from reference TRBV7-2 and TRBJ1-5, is GAGVSQSPSNKVTEKGKDVELRCDPISGHTALYWYRQSLGQGLEFLIYFQGNSAPDKSGLPSDRFSAERTGGSVSTLTIQRTQQEDSAVYLCASGGGRGQPQHFGDGTRLSIL.

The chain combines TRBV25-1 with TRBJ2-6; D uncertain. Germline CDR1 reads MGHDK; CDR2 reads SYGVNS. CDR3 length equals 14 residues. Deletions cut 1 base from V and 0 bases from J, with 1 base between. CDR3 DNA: TGTGCCAGCAGTGAATCCTCTGGGGCCAACGTCCTGACTTTC. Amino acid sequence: CASSESSGANVLTF.

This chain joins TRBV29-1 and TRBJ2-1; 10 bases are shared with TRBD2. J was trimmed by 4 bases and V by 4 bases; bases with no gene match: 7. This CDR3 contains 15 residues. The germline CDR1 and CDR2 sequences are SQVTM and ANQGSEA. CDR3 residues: CSVARLAGVYNEQFF. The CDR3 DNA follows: TGCAGCGTTGCCAGGCTAGCGGGAGTTTACAATGAGCAGTTCTTC.